The rows below give T cell receptor beta chains drawn from one sample of a study of T-cell reconstitution after alpha-beta-depleted transplantation in children. One entry per CDR3 protein results from TCRdb running MiXCR on the PCR reads. The data hold roughly 350,000 distinct CDR3 sequences, with 10% observed a single time. The sequenced sample was PBMCs from the stem cell graft donor, obtained from the stem cell graft. The source is a human donor who donated a stem cell graft to a child with acute lymphoblastic leukemia. CDR3s leave out the opening cysteine and the closing phenylalanine or tryptophan. Fields, in order: V gene, J gene, CDR3 protein.

TRBV28	TRBJ1-5	ASRPRQGANQPQH
TRBV7-8	TRBJ2-5	ASSLLVSALETQY
TRBV6-5	TRBJ1-5	ASSRDSYQPQH
TRBV5-6	TRBJ1-5	ASSLRVGGNQPQH
TRBV6-5	TRBJ2-7	ASSYFQGSYEQY
TRBV20-1	TRBJ2-2	SAAGTAVAGELF
TRBV20-1	TRBJ2-7	SARDLYSGEQY
TRBV5-1	TRBJ2-2	ASREVHTGELF
TRBV12-3/TRBV12-4	TRBJ2-1	ASSPLEGGSYNEQF
TRBV6-1	TRBJ2-4	ASSVDSPNRKNIQY
TRBV5-5	TRBJ1-1	ASSLSGQMNTEAF